The 23 T cell receptor beta chains in this list originate from one sample, sequenced in a study of shared clonotypes between healthy human individuals. Profiled with immunoSEQ multiplex PCR; TCRdb holds only in-frame clones, not every one. The sample consists of approximately 1,000,000 clones, roughly 77% of them appearing once. The source material was memory CD4+ T cells from PBMCs. Subset of the sample: CD45RA-negative fraction. The origin of the receptors is a man between 18 and 35 years old in good health. Some clones in this sample may be carry-over from other donors' samples.

This chain joins TRBV28 and TRBJ2-4, with 9 nucleotides matching TRBD1. Per the germline V gene, CDR1 is MDHEN and CDR2 is SYDVKM. Losses at the gene ends were 6 bases for V and 2 bases for J; bases not matched to a gene: 11. The CDR3 sequence is 17 residues long. CDR3 loop: CASRPTGTGMTKNIQYF. DNA for the CDR3: TGTGCCAGCAGACCGACCGGGACAGGGATGACCAAAAACATTCAGTACTTC. Drawing the rest from reference TRBV28 and TRBJ2-4, the complete variable domain is DVKVTQSSRYLVKRTGEKVFLECVQDMDHENMFWYRQDPGLGLRLIYFSYDVKMKEKGDIPEGYSVSREKKERFSLILESASTNQTSMYLCASRPTGTGMTKNIQYFGAGTRLSVL.

The chain recombines TRBV14 with TRBJ1-2, with D maybe TRBD1 (6 bases). Trimming took off 2 bases at V and 8 bases at J, with 21 bases between the two ends. CDR3 length: 16 amino acids. Germline CDR1 SGHDN, CDR2 FVKESK. The CDR3 DNA follows: TGTGCCAGCAGCCAATTGGGGGTGAATCCAGGGGAAGGCTACACCTTC. Translating gives CASSQLGVNPGEGYTF.

V and J are TRBV28 and TRBJ2-5; 7 nucleotides line up with TRBD1. V was pared by 4 bases and J by 0 bases, with 8 bases of the junction left unmatched. Germline CDR1 MDHEN, CDR2 SYDVKM. There are 16 residues in the CDR3. The CDR3 region has the DNA TGTGCCAGCAGTTCGACAGAGACAGGGTACCAAGAGACCCAGTACTTC. Its protein is CASSSTETGYQETQYF. Filled out from reference TRBV28 and TRBJ2-5, the complete variable domain reads DVKVTQSSRYLVKRTGEKVFLECVQDMDHENMFWYRQDPGLGLRLIYFSYDVKMKEKGDIPEGYSVSREKKERFSLILESASTNQTSMYLCASSSTETGYQETQYFGPGTRLLVL.

The chain uses TRBV5-8 and TRBJ2-7; D gene unclear. CDR1 and CDR2 from the germline V gene are SGHTS and YDEGEE. V lost 6 bases to trimming and J lost 6 bases, with 10 bases between them. CDR3 length equals 11 residues. The CDR3 region has the DNA TGTGCCAGCACCTTCCGAGCCGAGCAGTACTTC. Translating gives CASTFRAEQYF.

This clone was seen once. V usage is TRBV5-1 and J usage is TRBJ1-4; weak D call: TRBD1 (5 bases). The germline V and J ends were trimmed by 6 bases and 0 bases, with 6 bases remaining between them. The CDR3 runs 13 residues. CDR1 and CDR2 (germline): SGHRS, YFSETQ. CDR3 loop: CASTGSTNEKLFF. In DNA, the CDR3 is TGCGCCAGCACAGGGTCAACTAATGAAAAACTGTTTTTT.

In this sample, this clone turned up a few times. V usage is TRBV18 and J usage is TRBJ1-5; TRBD1 matches at 9 bases. V lost 3 bases to trimming and J lost 6 bases; unmatched junction nucleotides: 9. Germline V gene lookup returns CDR1 KGHSH and CDR2 LQKENI. There are 16 residues in the CDR3. CDR3 sequence: CASSPPATGGLQPQHF. The CDR3 DNA reads as TGTGCCAGCTCACCTCCCGCAACAGGGGGCCTTCAGCCCCAGCATTTT.

This sequence joins TRBV28 and TRBJ2-7, with D possibly being TRBD2 (6 bases). The CDR3 is 12 amino acids. Germline V gene lookup returns CDR1 MDHEN and CDR2 SYDVKM. V was clipped by 7 bases and J by 4 bases, with 11 bases between them. In DNA, the CDR3 is TGTGCCAGCAATACGGACTATTACGAGCAGTACTTC. It codes for CASNTDYYEQYF. Using reference TRBV28 and TRBJ2-7 for the parts outside the CDR3, the full variable domain is DVKVTQSSRYLVKRTGEKVFLECVQDMDHENMFWYRQDPGLGLRLIYFSYDVKMKEKGDIPEGYSVSREKKERFSLILESASTNQTSMYLCASNTDYYEQYFGPGTRLTVT.

There are many counts of this clone. The V and J genes are TRBV28 and TRBJ1-5; maybe TRBD1 (5 bases). Trimming removed 8 bases at V and 4 bases at J, with 18 bases between. The CDR3 is 15 amino acids. Germline V gene data show CDR1 as MDHEN and CDR2 as SYDVKM. The CDR3 DNA reads TGTGCCAGCGGTATTCAAGGGGCGGGAAATCAGCCCCAGCATTTT. Its translation: CASGIQGAGNQPQHF.

The chain combines TRBV6-6 with TRBJ2-7, with D perhaps being TRBD1 or TRBD2 (5 bases each). The CDR3 is 15 residues long. V was clipped by 6 bases and J by 1 base, with 16 bases between them. CDR1 and CDR2 from the germline V gene are MNHNY and SVGAGI (reference sequence). CDR3 protein: CASSNRGRISYEQYF. CDR3 bases: TGTGCCAGCAGCAACCGGGGCCGGATATCCTACGAGCAGTACTTC.

The chain links TRBV28 to TRBJ2-1, with 8 bases lining up with TRBD1. Trimming cost V 2 bases and J 1 base; bases outside gene matches: 1. This CDR3 has 15 residues. Germline V gene data show CDR1 as MDHEN and CDR2 as SYDVKM. The CDR3 region has the DNA TGTGCCAGCAGTTTAAGACAGGGGTCCTACAATGAGCAGTTCTTC. The encoded protein is CASSLRQGSYNEQFF.

This rearrangement joins TRBV19 to TRBJ1-1, with D tentatively TRBD1 (6 bases). V lost 1 base and J lost 0, with 18 bases in between. The CDR3 consists of 18 residues. Germline values: CDR1 LNHDA, CDR2 SQIVND (reference sequence). The CDR3 nucleotides read TGTGCCAGTAGTATAGCGGTCAGGGGCCGCACCATGAACACTGAAGCTTTCTTT. As protein: CASSIAVRGRTMNTEAFF.

The sample holds one count of this clone. The V and J genes are TRBV6-5 and TRBJ1-3; no firm D call. CDR3 length equals 11 residues. Trimming pared 6 bases from V and 5 bases from J, leaving 5 bases between. CDR1 is MNHEY, CDR2 SVGAGI, per germline. Here the CDR3 DNA reads TGTGCCAGCAGCACTCGAAACACCATATATTTT. Translated: CASSTRNTIYF.

The rearrangement joins TRBV7-9 to TRBJ2-5; either TRBD1 or TRBD2 may supply D (5 bases each). V was clipped by 5 bases and J by 2 bases, with 18 bases between them. CDR1 and CDR2 (germline): SEHNR, FQNEAQ (reference sequence). The CDR3 consists of 16 residues. This CDR3 reads CASSPLGWGRQETQYF. The CDR3 DNA reads as TGTGCCAGCAGCCCCCTCGGGTGGGGGAGACAAGAGACCCAGTACTTC.

The V gene is TRBV5-1, the J gene TRBJ2-1; maybe TRBD1 (5 bases). In germline, CDR1 is SGHRS, CDR2 YFSETQ. The ends were cut back, 2 bases at V and 8 bases at J, with 23 bases in the middle. The CDR3 consists of 17 residues. This CDR3 is CASSFGRAPTLRDEQFF. DNA for the CDR3: TGCGCCAGCAGCTTTGGCAGGGCTCCTACTTTAAGGGATGAGCAGTTCTTC.

V and J are TRBV19 and TRBJ1-1; possible D gene TRBD1, 5 bases. The CDR3 sequence is 18 residues long. The germline V gene has CDR1 LNHDA and CDR2 SQIVND (reference sequence). V dropped 2 bases and J dropped 1 base, with 20 bases sitting between them. CDR3 sequence (DNA): TGTGCCAGTAGTATATCCCGGCCCGCTACGGGGCCGAACACTGAAGCTTTCTTT. Its protein is CASSISRPATGPNTEAFF.

This clone was seen only a few times. The V gene is TRBV30, the J gene TRBJ1-2; no clear D. V shed 0 bases and J shed 7 bases, with 12 bases lying between them. This CDR3 has 13 amino acids. CDR1 and CDR2 (germline): GTSNPN, SVGIG (reference sequence). The DNA of the CDR3 is TGTGCCTGGAGTGTAGACGACCCAGGTGGCTACACCTTC. The encoded protein is CAWSVDDPGGYTF.

The rearrangement joins TRBV13 to TRBJ2-7; tentative D call: TRBD1 (6 bases). The CDR3 spans 14 residues. V lost 4 bases and J lost 1, with 11 bases in between. CDR1 is PRHDT and CDR2 is FYEKMQ in the germline V gene (reference sequence). CDR3 coding DNA: TGTGCCAGCAGCTCTTACAGGGTGTCCTACGAGCAGTACTTC. It codes for CASSSYRVSYEQYF. Based on the CDR3 plus reference TRBV13 and TRBJ2-7, the full variable domain is AAGVIQSPRHLIKEKRETATLKCYPIPRHDTVYWYQQGPGQDPQFLISFYEKMQSDKGSIPDRFSAQQFSDYHSELNMSSLELGDSALYFCASSSYRVSYEQYFGPGTRLTVT.

This chain joins TRBV4-3 and TRBJ2-7, with 7 bases fitting TRBD2. Germline-derived CDR1 and CDR2 are LGHNA and YSLEER. The CDR3 length is 14 residues. V was clipped by 0 bases and J by 3 bases; unmatched bases: 2. CDR3 protein: CASSQEAGDYEQYF. The CDR3 DNA is TGCGCCAGCAGCCAAGAGGCGGGGGACTACGAGCAGTACTTC.

This rearrangement joins TRBV7-3 to TRBJ2-5; 8 bases are shared with TRBD2. The CDR3 extends over 15 amino acids. J lost 5 bases, V lost 6 bases, and 11 bases had no gene match. Germline assignment: CDR1 SGHTA and CDR2 FQGTGA. The CDR3 loop is CASRKSGSWGETQYF. The DNA of the CDR3 is TGTGCCAGCAGAAAGAGCGGGAGTTGGGGGGAGACCCAGTACTTC.

V and J are TRBV2 and TRBJ2-7, with D possibly matching TRBD1 (6 bases). The CDR3 is 16 amino acids. The V gene lost 1 base and the J gene lost 3 bases, with 16 bases spanning the gap. Germline V gives CDR1 SNHLY, CDR2 FYNNEI. CDR3 sequence (DNA): TGTGCCAGCAGTGAAGGGGAGACAGGTCGTCGCTACGAGCAGTACTTC. Encoded protein: CASSEGETGRRYEQYF.

The gene calls are TRBV23-1 and TRBJ2-2; the match to TRBD2 covers 14 bases. TRBV23-1 is known as an ORF, though its function is uncertain. Trimming cost V 6 bases and J 6 bases; bases outside gene matches: 0. The CDR3 contains 14 residues. The CDR3 DNA is TGCGCCAGCAGGGGACTAGCGGGAGCCGGGGAGCTGTTTTTT. Residues: CASRGLAGAGELFF.

V and J are TRBV10-3 and TRBJ1-1; D may be TRBD1 (6 bases). V lost 10 bases and J lost 2, with 14 bases in between. The CDR3 runs to 13 residues. Germline lookup yields CDR1 ENHRY and CDR2 SYGVKD. CDR3 sequence reads: CATGGQANTEAFF. The CDR3 region has the DNA TGTGCCACCGGGGGGCAAGCTAACACTGAAGCTTTCTTT.

At least ten counts were recorded for this clone. The chain joins TRBV19 to TRBJ1-2; a possible D gene is TRBD1 (6 bases). The CDR3 has 15 residues. V was pared by 6 bases and J by 0 bases, with 14 bases between. Germline values: CDR1 LNHDA, CDR2 SQIVND (reference sequence). Here the CDR3 DNA reads TGTGCCAGTAGGAGAACAGGGCAAGCTAACTATGGCTACACCTTC. This sequence encodes CASRRTGQANYGYTF. Complete variable domain (other parts from reference TRBV19 and TRBJ1-2): DGGITQSPKYLFRKEGQNVTLSCEQNLNHDAMYWYRQDPGQGLRLIYYSQIVNDFQKGDIAEGYSVSREKKESFPLTVTSAQKNPTAFYLCASRRTGQANYGYTFGSGTRLTVV.